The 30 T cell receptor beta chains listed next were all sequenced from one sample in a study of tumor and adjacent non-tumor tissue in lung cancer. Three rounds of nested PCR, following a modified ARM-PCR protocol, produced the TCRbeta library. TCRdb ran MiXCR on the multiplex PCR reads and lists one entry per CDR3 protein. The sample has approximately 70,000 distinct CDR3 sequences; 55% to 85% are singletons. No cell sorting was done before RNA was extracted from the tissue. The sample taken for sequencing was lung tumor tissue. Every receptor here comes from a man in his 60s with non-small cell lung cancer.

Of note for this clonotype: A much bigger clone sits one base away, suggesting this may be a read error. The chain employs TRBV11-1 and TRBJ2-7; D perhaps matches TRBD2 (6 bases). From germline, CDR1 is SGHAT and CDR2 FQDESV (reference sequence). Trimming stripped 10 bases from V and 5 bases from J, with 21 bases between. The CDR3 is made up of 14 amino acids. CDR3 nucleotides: TGTGCCAACAGGCGGGATAGGACTATCAACGAGCAGTACTTC. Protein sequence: CANRRDRTINEQYF.

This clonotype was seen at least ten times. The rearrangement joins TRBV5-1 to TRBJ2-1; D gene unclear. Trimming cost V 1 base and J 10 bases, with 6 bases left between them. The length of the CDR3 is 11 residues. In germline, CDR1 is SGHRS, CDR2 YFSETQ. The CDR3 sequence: CASSLMLEQFF. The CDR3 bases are TGCGCCAGCAGCTTGATGCTAGAGCAGTTCTTC.

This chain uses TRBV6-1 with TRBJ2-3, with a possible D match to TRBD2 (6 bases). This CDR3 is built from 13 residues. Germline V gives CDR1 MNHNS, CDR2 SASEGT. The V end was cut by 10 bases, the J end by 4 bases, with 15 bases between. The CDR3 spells CANSEWGADTQYF. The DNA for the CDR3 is TGTGCCAACTCGGAGTGGGGGGCAGATACGCAGTATTTT.

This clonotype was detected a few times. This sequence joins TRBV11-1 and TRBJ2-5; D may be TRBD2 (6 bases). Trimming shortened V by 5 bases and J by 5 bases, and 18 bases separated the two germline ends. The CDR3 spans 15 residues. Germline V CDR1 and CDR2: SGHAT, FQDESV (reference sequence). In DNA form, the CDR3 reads TGTGCCAGCAGCCATACAGTGGCGGGGATGGAGACCCAGTACTTC. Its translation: CASSHTVAGMETQYF.

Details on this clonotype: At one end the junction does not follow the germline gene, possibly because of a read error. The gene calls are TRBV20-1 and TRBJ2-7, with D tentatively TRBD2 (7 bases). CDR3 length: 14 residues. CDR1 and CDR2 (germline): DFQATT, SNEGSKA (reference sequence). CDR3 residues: CSAREGGGSDEQYF. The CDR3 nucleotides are TGCAGTGCTAGAGAGGGGGGGGGCTCCGACGAGCAGTACTTC.

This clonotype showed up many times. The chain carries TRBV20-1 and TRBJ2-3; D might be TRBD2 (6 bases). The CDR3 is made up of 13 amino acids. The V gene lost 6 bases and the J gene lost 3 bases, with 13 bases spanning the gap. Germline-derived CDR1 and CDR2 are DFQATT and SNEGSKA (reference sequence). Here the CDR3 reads CSASREVTDTQYF. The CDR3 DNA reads TGCAGTGCCTCGAGGGAGGTAACAGATACGCAGTATTTT.

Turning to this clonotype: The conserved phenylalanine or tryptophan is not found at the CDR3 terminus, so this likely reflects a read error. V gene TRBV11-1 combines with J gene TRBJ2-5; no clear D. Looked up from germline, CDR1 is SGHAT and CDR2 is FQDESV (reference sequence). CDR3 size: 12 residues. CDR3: CDSSLMEETQYY. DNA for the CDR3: TGTGACAGCAGCCTAATGGAAGAGACACAGTACTAC.

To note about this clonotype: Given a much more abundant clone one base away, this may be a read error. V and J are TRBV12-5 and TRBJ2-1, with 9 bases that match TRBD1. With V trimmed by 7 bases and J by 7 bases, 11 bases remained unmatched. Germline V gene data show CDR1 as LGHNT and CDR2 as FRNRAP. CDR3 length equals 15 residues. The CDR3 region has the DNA TGTGCTAGTGATCCCGGGACAGGGAGGAAGAATGAGCAGTTCTTC. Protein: CASDPGTGRKNEQFF.

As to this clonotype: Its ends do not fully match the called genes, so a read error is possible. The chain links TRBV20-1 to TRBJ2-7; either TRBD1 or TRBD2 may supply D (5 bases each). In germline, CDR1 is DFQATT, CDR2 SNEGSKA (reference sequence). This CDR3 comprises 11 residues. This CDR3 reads CSYTRDHEQYF. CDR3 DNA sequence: TGCAGCTACACCAGGGACCACGAGCAATACTTC.

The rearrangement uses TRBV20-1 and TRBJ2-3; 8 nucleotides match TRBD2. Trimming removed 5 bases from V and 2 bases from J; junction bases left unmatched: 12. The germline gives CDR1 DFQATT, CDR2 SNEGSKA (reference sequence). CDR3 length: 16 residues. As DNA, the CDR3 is TGCAGTGCTTCCACCTCGGGACTAGGAAACACAGATACGCAGTATTTT. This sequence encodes CSASTSGLGNTDTQYF.

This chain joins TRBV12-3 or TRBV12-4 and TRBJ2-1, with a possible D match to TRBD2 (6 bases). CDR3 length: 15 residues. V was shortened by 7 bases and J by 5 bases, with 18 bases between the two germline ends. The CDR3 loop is CASTFPKRAHNEQFF. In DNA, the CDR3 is TGTGCCAGCACTTTCCCTAAGCGGGCCCACAATGAGCAGTTCTTC.

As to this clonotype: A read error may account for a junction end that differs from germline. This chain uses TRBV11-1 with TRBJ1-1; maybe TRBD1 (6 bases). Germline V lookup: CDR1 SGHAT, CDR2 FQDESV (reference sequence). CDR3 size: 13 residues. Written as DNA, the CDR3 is TGTACCAGCAGCTTAGCGTCGGGGGCTGAAACTTTCTTT. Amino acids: CTSSLASGAETFF.

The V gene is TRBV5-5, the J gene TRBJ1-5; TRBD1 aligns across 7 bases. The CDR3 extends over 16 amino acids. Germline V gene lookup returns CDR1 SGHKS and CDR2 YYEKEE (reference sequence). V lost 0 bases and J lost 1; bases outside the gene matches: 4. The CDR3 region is CASSLAGGDSNQPQHF. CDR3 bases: TGTGCCAGCAGCTTGGCAGGGGGGGACAGCAATCAGCCCCAGCATTTT.

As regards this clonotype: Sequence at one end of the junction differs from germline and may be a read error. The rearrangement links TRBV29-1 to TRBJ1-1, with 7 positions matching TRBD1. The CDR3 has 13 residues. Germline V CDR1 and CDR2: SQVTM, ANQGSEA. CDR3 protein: CKASAGGDTETFF. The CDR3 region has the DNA TGCAAGGCCTCTGCAGGGGGGGACACTGAAACTTTCTTT.

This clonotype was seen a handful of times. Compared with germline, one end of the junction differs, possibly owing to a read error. The chain's CDR3 is CSVIDNAGTGELVF. The DNA of the CDR3 is TGCAGTGTTATCGATAACGCAGGGACCGGGGAGCTGGTTTTT. The rearrangement links TRBV20-1 to TRBJ2-2; D tentatively reads TRBD1 or TRBD2 (5 bases each). Germline-derived CDR1 and CDR2 are DFQATT and SNEGSKA (reference sequence). The length of the CDR3 is 14 residues.

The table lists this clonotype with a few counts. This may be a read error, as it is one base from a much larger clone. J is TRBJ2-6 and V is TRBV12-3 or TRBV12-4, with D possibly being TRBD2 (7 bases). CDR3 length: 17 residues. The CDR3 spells CTSKRGGPGSGANVLTF. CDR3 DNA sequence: TGTACCAGCAAAAGGGGGGGGCCGGGCTCTGGGGCCAACGTCCTGACTTTC.

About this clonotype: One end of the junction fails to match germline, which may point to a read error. In nucleotides, the CDR3 is TGTGCCTGGGACAGAGGGATAATCACTGAAGCTCTCTTT. Its translation: CAWDRGIITEALF. The J gene is TRBJ1-1, the V gene TRBV30, with D possibly matching TRBD1 (5 bases). The germline V gene has CDR1 GTSNPN and CDR2 SVGIG (reference sequence). CDR3 size: 13 residues.

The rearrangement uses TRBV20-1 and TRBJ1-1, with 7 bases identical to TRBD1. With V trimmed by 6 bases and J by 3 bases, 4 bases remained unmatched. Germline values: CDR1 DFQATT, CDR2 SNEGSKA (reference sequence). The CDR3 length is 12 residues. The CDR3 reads CSARDSDTEAFF. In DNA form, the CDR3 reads TGCAGTGCGAGGGACAGTGACACTGAAGCTTTCTTT.

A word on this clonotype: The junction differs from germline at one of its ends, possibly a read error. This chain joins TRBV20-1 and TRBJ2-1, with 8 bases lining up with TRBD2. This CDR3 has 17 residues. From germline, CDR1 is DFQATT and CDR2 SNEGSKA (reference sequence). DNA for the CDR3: TGCAGTACTAGTAGCATACTAGCGGAAGCTACCTACAATGAGCAGCTCTTC. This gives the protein CSTSSILAEATYNEQLF.

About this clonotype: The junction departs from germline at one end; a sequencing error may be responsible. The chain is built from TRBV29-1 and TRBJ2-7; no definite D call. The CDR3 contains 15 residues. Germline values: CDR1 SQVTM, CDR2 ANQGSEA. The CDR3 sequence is CNVEDSTSRNYEQYF. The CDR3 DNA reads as TGCAACGTTGAAGATTCTACAAGCAGGAACTACGAGCAGTACTTC.

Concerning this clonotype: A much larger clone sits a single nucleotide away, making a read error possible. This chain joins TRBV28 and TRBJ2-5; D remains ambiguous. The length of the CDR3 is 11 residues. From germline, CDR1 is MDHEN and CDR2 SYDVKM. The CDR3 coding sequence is TGTGCCTGCAGTTTTACAGAGACCCAGTACTTC. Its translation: CACSFTETQYF.

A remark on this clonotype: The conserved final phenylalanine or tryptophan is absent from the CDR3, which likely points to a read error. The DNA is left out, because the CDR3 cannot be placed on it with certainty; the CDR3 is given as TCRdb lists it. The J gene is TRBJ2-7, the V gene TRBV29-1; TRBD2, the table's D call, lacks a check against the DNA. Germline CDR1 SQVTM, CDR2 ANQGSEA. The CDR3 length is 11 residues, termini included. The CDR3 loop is CSVEGGRELHI.

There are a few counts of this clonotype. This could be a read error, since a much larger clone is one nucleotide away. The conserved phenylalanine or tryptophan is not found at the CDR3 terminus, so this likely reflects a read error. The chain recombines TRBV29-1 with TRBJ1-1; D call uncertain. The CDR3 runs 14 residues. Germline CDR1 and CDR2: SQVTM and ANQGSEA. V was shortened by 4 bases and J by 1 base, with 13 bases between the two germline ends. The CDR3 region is CSVGIAIGNTEAFL. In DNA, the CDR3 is TGCAGCGTTGGTATAGCCATCGGGAACACTGAAGCTTTCCTT.

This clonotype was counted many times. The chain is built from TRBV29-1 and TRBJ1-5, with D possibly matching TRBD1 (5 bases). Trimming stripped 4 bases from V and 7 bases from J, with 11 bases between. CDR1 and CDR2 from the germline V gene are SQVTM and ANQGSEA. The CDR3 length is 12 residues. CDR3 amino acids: CSVGQGQQPQHF. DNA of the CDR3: TGCAGCGTTGGCCAGGGCCAACAGCCCCAGCATTTT. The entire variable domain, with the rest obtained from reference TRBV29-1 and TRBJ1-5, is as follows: SAVISQKPSRDICQRGTSLTIQCQVDSQVTMMFWYRQQPGQSLTLIATANQGSEATYESGFVIDKFPISRPNLTFSTLTVSNMSPEDSSIYLCSVGQGQQPQHFGDGTRLSIL.

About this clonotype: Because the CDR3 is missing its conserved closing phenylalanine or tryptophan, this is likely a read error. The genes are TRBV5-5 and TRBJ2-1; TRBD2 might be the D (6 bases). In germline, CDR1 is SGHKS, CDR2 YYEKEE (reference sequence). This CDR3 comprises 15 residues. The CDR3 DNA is TGTGCAAGCAGACGATCGGGGGAGTCCTACAATGAGCAGTTCTTA. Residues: CASRRSGESYNEQFL.

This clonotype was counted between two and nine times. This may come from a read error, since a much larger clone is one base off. The CDR3 here is CASIRPSGTNNEQFF. The CDR3 nucleotides are TGTGCCAGCATACGACCTTCCGGGACTAACAATGAGCAGTTCTTC. The J gene is TRBJ2-1, the V gene TRBV12-3 or TRBV12-4; 7 bases align to TRBD2. V was clipped by 7 bases and J by 5 bases; unmatched bases: 11. CDR3 size: 15 residues.

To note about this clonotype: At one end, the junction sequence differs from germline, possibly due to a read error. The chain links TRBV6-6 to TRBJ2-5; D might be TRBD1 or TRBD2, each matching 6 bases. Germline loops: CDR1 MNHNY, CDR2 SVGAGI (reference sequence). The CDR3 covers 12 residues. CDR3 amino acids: CAGRSEGGTQYF. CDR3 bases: TGTGCCGGCAGATCCGAGGGGGGGACCCAGTACTTC.

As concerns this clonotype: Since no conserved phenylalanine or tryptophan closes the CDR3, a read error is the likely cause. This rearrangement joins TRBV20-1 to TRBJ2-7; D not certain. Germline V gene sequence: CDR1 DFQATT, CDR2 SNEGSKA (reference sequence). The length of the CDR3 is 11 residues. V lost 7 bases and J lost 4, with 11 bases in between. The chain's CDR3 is CSVLDGYEQYL. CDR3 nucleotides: TGCAGTGTTTTGGACGGATACGAGCAGTACTTA.

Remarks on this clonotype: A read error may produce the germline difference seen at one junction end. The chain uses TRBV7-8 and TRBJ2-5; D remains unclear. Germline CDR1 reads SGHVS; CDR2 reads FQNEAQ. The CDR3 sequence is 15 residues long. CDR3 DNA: TGTGCCAGCAGCAAGAAAGCCTGGAACCAAGAGACACAGTACTTC. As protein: CASSKKAWNQETQYF.

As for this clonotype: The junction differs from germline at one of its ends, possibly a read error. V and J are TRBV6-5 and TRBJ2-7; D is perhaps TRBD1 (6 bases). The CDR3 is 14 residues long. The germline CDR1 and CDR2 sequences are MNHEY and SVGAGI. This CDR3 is CGSSRPDRPYEQYF. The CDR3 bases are TGTGGCAGCAGTCGACCGGACAGACCCTACGAGCAATACTTC.